These 32 T cell receptor beta chains share one sample of origin, sequenced in a study of Graves' ophthalmopathy and Graves' hyperthyroidism. The authors amplified TCR beta CDR3 regions, and they did so from RNA transcripts for repertoire sequencing. RT-PCR with HTBI primers came first, then second-round multiplex PCR. One entry per CDR3 protein results from TCRdb running MiXCR on the multiplex PCR reads. This sample has about 590,000 distinct CDR3 sequences, with less than 45% found just once. What was sequenced was peripheral blood or thyroid tissue (not recorded which). These receptors came from an adult man with Graves' hyperthyroidism.

The V gene is TRBV30, the J gene TRBJ1-5, with a tentative D call TRBD1 (5 bases). The CDR3 runs 12 residues. Germline loops: CDR1 GTSNPN, CDR2 SVGIG (reference sequence). The CDR3, as DNA: TGTGCTTGGGAACGGCAAGGGGCGCCCCAGCATTTT. This gives the protein CAWERQGAPQHF.

Remarks on this clonotype: A much larger clone sits a single nucleotide away, making a read error possible. The rearrangement uses TRBV12-3 or TRBV12-4 and TRBJ1-3; tentatively, D is TRBD1 (6 bases). There are 14 residues in the CDR3. The DNA of the CDR3 is TGTGCCAGCAACCTGGGACACACTGGAGACACCATATATTTT. It yields the protein CASNLGHTGDTIYF.

This chain links TRBV13 with TRBJ2-7; 11 nucleotides align to TRBD1. Germline trimming cut 3 bases from V and 6 bases from J; bases unmatched to any gene: 7. The CDR3 is 15 residues long. CDR1 and CDR2 (germline): PRHDT, FYEKMQ (reference sequence). CDR3 residues: CASSFLDGTGGEQYF. In DNA, the CDR3 is TGTGCCAGCAGCTTCTTGGACGGGACAGGGGGCGAGCAGTACTTC.

V and J are TRBV4-2 and TRBJ2-6; 7 bases map to TRBD2. CDR3 length: 16 residues. Germline V gene sequence: CDR1 LGHNA, CDR2 YNFKEQ. The trim removed 4 bases at V and 0 bases at J, leaving 3 bases unmatched. The CDR3 sequence: CASSPSGRSGANVLTF. For the CDR3, the DNA is TGTGCCAGCAGCCCTAGCGGTCGCTCTGGGGCCAACGTCCTGACTTTC.

The chain uses TRBV29-1 and TRBJ2-2; 7 bases are a match to TRBD2. The CDR3 sequence is 12 residues long. The V gene's germline CDR1 is SQVTM and CDR2 ANQGSEA. V gave up 8 bases and J gave up 6 bases; unmatched junction bases: 6. The CDR3 DNA is TGCAGCCCAAGGGGAGGGCCCGGGGAGCTGTTTTTT. This gives the protein CSPRGGPGELFF.

This clonotype was recorded many times. The chain couples TRBV4-1 to TRBJ2-7, with D perhaps assigned TRBD1 or TRBD2 (5 bases each). Germline lookup yields CDR1 MGHRA and CDR2 YSYEKL. V dropped 4 bases and J dropped 0 bases, with 13 bases sitting between them. CDR3 length: 15 residues. The CDR3 sequence: CASSRGNTFSYEQYF. DNA of the CDR3: TGCGCCAGCAGCCGGGGGAACACTTTCTCCTACGAGCAGTACTTC.

In its sample, this clonotype was seen a few times. The chain carries TRBV7-8 and TRBJ1-1; D gene uncertain. The CDR3 contains 14 residues. Germline CDR1 reads SGHVS; CDR2 reads FQNEAQ. Trimming shortened V by 0 bases and J by 12 bases, and 17 bases separated the two germline ends. As DNA, the CDR3 is TGTGCCAGCAGCTTAGCGGGAATCCTAAGTAGACCTTTCTTT. Its protein product is CASSLAGILSRPFF.

This clonotype occurred many times. The rearrangement joins TRBV4-2 to TRBJ2-7, with D possibly TRBD2 on 6 matching bases. Trimming removed 1 base from V and 3 bases from J, with 10 bases in between. CDR3 length equals 14 residues. Germline V lookup: CDR1 LGHNA, CDR2 YNFKEQ. The CDR3 nucleotides are TGTGCCAGCAGCCAAGGGGACTTCGGCTACGAGCAGTACTTC. As protein: CASSQGDFGYEQYF.

There are many counts of this clonotype. The CDR3 bases are TGTGCCAGCAGCCCTGAGCGCAATCAGCCCCAGCATTTT. This sequence encodes CASSPERNQPQHF. The rearrangement uses TRBV7-8 and TRBJ1-5; the D is unclear. The germline gives CDR1 SGHVS, CDR2 FQNEAQ. This CDR3 comprises 13 residues. The V and J ends lost 5 bases and 2 bases respectively, with 7 bases between them. Filled out from reference TRBV7-8 and TRBJ1-5, the complete variable domain reads GAGVSQSPRYKVAKRGQDVALRCDPISGHVSLFWYQQALGQGPEFLTYFQNEAQLDKSGLPSDRFFAERPEGSVSTLKIQRTQQEDSAVYLCASSPERNQPQHFGDGTRLSIL.

The gene calls are TRBV7-8 and TRBJ1-1; maybe TRBD1 (5 bases). CDR1 is SGHVS, CDR2 FQNEAQ, per germline. This CDR3 is 10 amino acids long. V lost 5 bases to trimming and J lost 13 bases, with 11 bases between them. This CDR3 reads CASSVGVGFF. DNA for the CDR3: TGTGCCAGCAGCGTAGGGGTAGGTTTCTTT.

V gene TRBV19 combines with J gene TRBJ1-5, with TRBD1 as a possible D gene (5 bases). V lost 5 bases and J lost 5, with 10 bases in between. This CDR3 is built from 13 residues. Germline lookup yields CDR1 LNHDA and CDR2 SQIVND (reference sequence). CDR3 in DNA: TGTGCCAGTAGTCCCAGGGACCATCAGCCCCAGCATTTT. Residues: CASSPRDHQPQHF.

This clonotype was observed at least ten times. The chain has TRBV15 and TRBJ2-5; weak D call: TRBD2 (6 bases). The V gene lost 1 base and the J gene lost 4 bases, with 10 bases spanning the gap. CDR1 is LNHNV and CDR2 is YYDKDF in the germline V gene (reference sequence). The CDR3 has 14 amino acids. The CDR3 DNA follows: TGTGCCACCAGCAGAGGTGCGGGACCAGAGACCCAGTACTTC. It translates to CATSRGAGPETQYF.

This clonotype was found a few times. The chain combines TRBV2 with TRBJ1-1, with D tentatively TRBD1 (5 bases). Between the trimmed V and J ends, which lost 5 bases and 0 bases, there was a span of 13 bases. CDR3 length: 15 amino acids. CDR1 SNHLY and CDR2 FYNNEI come from the germline V gene. The CDR3 spells CASSRRRDLNTEAFF. The CDR3 DNA follows: TGTGCCAGCAGTCGACGGCGGGACCTGAACACTGAAGCTTTCTTT.

This chain connects TRBV5-1 to TRBJ1-2; possibly TRBD1 for D (6 bases). The V gene lost 2 bases and the J gene lost 7 bases, with 18 bases spanning the gap. In germline, CDR1 is SGHRS, CDR2 YFSETQ. The CDR3 extends over 15 amino acids. CDR3 protein: CASSLGPSTGLGYTF. The DNA for the CDR3 is TGCGCCAGCAGCTTAGGTCCTAGCACAGGGCTTGGCTACACCTTC.

In this sample, this clonotype turned up many times. The V gene is TRBV11-2, the J gene TRBJ2-6; a weak D match, TRBD2 (6 bases). The CDR3 has 18 residues. The V and J ends lost 4 bases and 2 bases respectively, with 18 bases between them. In germline, CDR1 is SGHAT, CDR2 FQNNGV. CDR3 nucleotide sequence: TGTGCCAGCAGCTATCGGAGGGACGGAGGGCCTGGGGCCAACGTCCTGACTTTC. Amino acid sequence: CASSYRRDGGPGANVLTF.

Notes on this clonotype: No DNA is shown, since the ends of the CDR3 on it are uncertain; the CDR3 is the one TCRdb lists. The chain is built from TRBV29-1 and TRBJ1-3; the DNA was not used to check the table's D call, TRBD1. The CDR3 has 21 amino acids, counting both end residues. CDR1 is SQVTM and CDR2 is ANQGSEA in the germline V gene. The CDR3 here is CSVAYGTGRLQAFFGQGTIYF.

This chain links TRBV29-1 with TRBJ2-7, with D perhaps TRBD1 or TRBD2 (5 bases each). There are 14 residues in the CDR3. Trimming removed 7 bases from V and 4 bases from J, with 20 bases in between. Germline CDR1 SQVTM, CDR2 ANQGSEA. The CDR3 DNA is TGCAGCGCCTCCCCGGGACGGCTAGGTTACGAGCAGTACTTC. This encodes CSASPGRLGYEQYF.

The chain is built from TRBV5-4 and TRBJ1-4; 8 nucleotides agree with TRBD1. In germline, CDR1 is SGHNT, CDR2 YYREEE (reference sequence). V dropped 4 bases and J dropped 5; count of bases not matched to a gene: 10. The length of the CDR3 is 16 residues. For the CDR3, the DNA is TGTGCCAGCAGCGAACTTCTACAGGGGGGGAATGAAAAACTGTTTTTT. Translating gives CASSELLQGGNEKLFF.

This clonotype was detected many times. The chain employs TRBV7-9 and TRBJ1-2; 9 bases are a match to TRBD1. Germline values: CDR1 SEHNR, CDR2 FQNEAQ (reference sequence). The junction had 8 bases not matched to a gene; V was cut back by 5 bases and J by 4 bases. The CDR3 contains 15 residues. The CDR3 here is CASSTPGQGTYGYTF. The CDR3 DNA reads as TGTGCCAGCAGCACCCCGGGACAGGGTACCTATGGCTACACCTTC.

This clonotype occurred many times. The rearrangement joins TRBV20-1 to TRBJ1-1; 10 bases are a match to TRBD1. There are 13 residues in the CDR3. V lost 6 bases and J lost 5; bases outside the gene matches: 6. The germline CDR1 and CDR2 sequences are DFQATT and SNEGSKA (reference sequence). The CDR3 sequence: CSAVPDRGTEAFF. In DNA form, the CDR3 reads TGCAGTGCCGTCCCGGACAGGGGGACTGAAGCTTTCTTT.

The V gene is TRBV10-2, the J gene TRBJ2-7, with TRBD2 identical over 11 bases. From germline, CDR1 is WSHSY and CDR2 SAAADI. There are 16 residues in the CDR3. J was trimmed by 2 bases and V by 1 base; bases with no gene match: 4. The CDR3 sequence is CASSEWLAGGPYEQYF. As DNA, the CDR3 is TGCGCCAGCAGTGAGTGGTTAGCGGGAGGGCCCTACGAGCAGTACTTC.

This clonotype was counted at least ten times. V and J are TRBV7-8 and TRBJ2-2; 9 bases fit TRBD1. The CDR3 covers 15 residues. V trimming: 1 base; J trimming: 6 bases; junction bases outside the gene matches: 3. Germline values: CDR1 SGHVS, CDR2 FQNEAQ. In nucleotides, the CDR3 is TGTGCCAGCAGCTTAGAGGGACAGGGCCCCGGGGAGCTGTTTTTT. It specifies CASSLEGQGPGELFF.

There are many counts of this clonotype. The chain links TRBV5-1 to TRBJ1-4, with 7 bases identical to TRBD1. Germline CDR1 reads SGHRS; CDR2 reads YFSETQ. V lost 4 bases and J lost 7; bases outside the gene matches: 10. The CDR3 runs 15 residues. This CDR3 reads CASSRQGGVGEKLFF. CDR3 nucleotides: TGCGCCAGCAGCCGACAGGGAGGGGTTGGTGAAAAACTGTTTTTT.

Ten or more counts support this clonotype. The rearrangement joins TRBV10-3 to TRBJ1-1; unclear D gene. Germline CDR1 reads ENHRY; CDR2 reads SYGVKD. The CDR3 contains 13 residues. Trimming cost V 10 bases and J 1 base, with 13 bases left between them. The CDR3 here is CASQGPGNTEAFF. Written as DNA, the CDR3 is TGTGCCAGCCAAGGCCCAGGGAACACTGAAGCTTTCTTT.

This clonotype was counted ten times or more. V usage is TRBV10-3 and J usage is TRBJ2-7, with TRBD1 identical over 8 bases. The trim removed 2 bases at V and 6 bases at J, leaving 12 bases unmatched. In germline, CDR1 is ENHRY, CDR2 SYGVKD. The length of the CDR3 is 16 residues. CDR3 bases: TGTGCCATCAGTGAGGTGGTGAGACAGGGGTCGCTCGAGCAGTACTTC. It specifies CAISEVVRQGSLEQYF.

This clonotype has at least ten counts. The chain has TRBV5-1 and TRBJ2-5; D remains ambiguous. V dropped 0 bases and J dropped 1 base, with 4 bases sitting between them. Germline V gives CDR1 SGHRS, CDR2 YFSETQ. This CDR3 region has 13 residues. The CDR3 region has the DNA TGCGCCAGCAGCTTGGTCATCCAAGAGACCCAGTACTTC. This codes for CASSLVIQETQYF.

This clonotype was seen repeatedly, ten times or more. Its ends do not fully match the called genes, so a read error is possible. The chain has TRBV7-8 and TRBJ1-2; D possibly corresponds to TRBD1 (5 bases). Germline CDR1 is SGHVS and CDR2 is FQNEAQ. The CDR3 spans 14 residues. CDR3 sequence (DNA): TGTGCCAGCAGCTCAAGACAGAACCCTTATGGCTACGCCTTC. It codes for CASSSRQNPYGYAF. Full variable domain (remainder filled in from reference TRBV7-8 and TRBJ1-2): GAGVSQSPRYKVAKRGQDVALRCDPISGHVSLFWYQQALGQGPEFLTYFQNEAQLDKSGLPSDRFFAERPEGSVSTLKIQRTQQEDSAVYLCASSSRQNPYGYAFGSGTRLTVV.

The V gene is TRBV4-1, the J gene TRBJ1-2; the match to TRBD1 covers 9 bases. The CDR3 loop spans 16 amino acids. Germline CDR1 reads MGHRA; CDR2 reads YSYEKL. V shed 2 bases, J shed 4 bases, and the junction held 8 bases outside the gene matches. CDR3 coding DNA: TGCGCCAGCAGCCAACGACAGGGGGTGAACGGCTATGGCTACACCTTC. It is translated as CASSQRQGVNGYGYTF.

This chain connects TRBV15 to TRBJ2-6, with TRBD1 matching 7 bases. V was pared by 3 bases and J by 3 bases, with 8 bases of the junction left unmatched. This CDR3 is 17 amino acids long. Germline loops: CDR1 LNHNV, CDR2 YYDKDF (reference sequence). This chain's CDR3 is CATSSADRERGANVLTF. In nucleotides, the CDR3 is TGTGCCACCAGCAGCGCCGACAGGGAACGTGGGGCCAACGTCCTGACTTTC.

As regards this clonotype: The missing conserved phenylalanine or tryptophan at the end of this CDR3 makes a read error likely. The V and J genes are TRBV9 and TRBJ1-4; 10 bases agree with TRBD1. The V gene's germline CDR1 is SGDLS and CDR2 YYNGEE. Germline trimming cut 3 bases from V and 8 bases from J; bases unmatched to any gene: 10. CDR3 length: 16 residues. CDR3 sequence reads: CASSATDRGLREKLFS. The CDR3 nucleotides read TGTGCCAGCAGCGCTACCGACAGGGGGCTGAGGGAAAAACTGTTTTCT.

CDR3 in amino acids: CASSKTGREQYF. The CDR3 bases are TGTGCCAGCTCAAAGACAGGTCGCGAGCAGTACTTC. V gene TRBV18 combines with J gene TRBJ2-7; a weak D match, TRBD1 (6 bases). There are 12 residues in the CDR3. Germline V gene sequence: CDR1 KGHSH, CDR2 LQKENI. The V gene lost 5 bases and the J gene lost 6 bases, with 11 bases spanning the gap.

A few counts support this clonotype. This rearrangement joins TRBV28 to TRBJ2-7; no firm D call. Trimming took 6 bases from V and 4 from J, leaving 22 bases between them. The CDR3 sequence is 16 residues long. CDR1 is MDHEN and CDR2 is SYDVKM in the germline V gene. CDR3 bases: TGTGCCAGCAGCCCTTTATGGCAGGATGTTGGATACGAGCAGTACTTC. Translation gives CASSPLWQDVGYEQYF.